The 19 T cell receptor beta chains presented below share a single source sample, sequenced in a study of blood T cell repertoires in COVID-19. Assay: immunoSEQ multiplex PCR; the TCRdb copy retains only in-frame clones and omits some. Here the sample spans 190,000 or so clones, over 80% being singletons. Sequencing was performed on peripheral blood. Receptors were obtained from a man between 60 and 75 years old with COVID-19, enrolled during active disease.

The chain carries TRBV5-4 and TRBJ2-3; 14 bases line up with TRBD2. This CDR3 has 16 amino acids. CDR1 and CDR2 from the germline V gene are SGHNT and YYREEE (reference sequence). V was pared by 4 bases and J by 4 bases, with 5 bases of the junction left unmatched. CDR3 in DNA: TGTGCCAGCAGCCCGGGACTAGCGGGAGTCCCAGATACGCAGTATTTT. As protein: CASSPGLAGVPDTQYF.

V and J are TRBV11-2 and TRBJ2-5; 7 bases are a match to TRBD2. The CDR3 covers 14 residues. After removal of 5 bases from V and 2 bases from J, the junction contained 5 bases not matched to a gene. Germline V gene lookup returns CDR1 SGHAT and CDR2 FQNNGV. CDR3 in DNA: TGTGCCAGCAGCCACCGTAGCGGGCAAGAGACCCAGTACTTC. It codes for CASSHRSGQETQYF.

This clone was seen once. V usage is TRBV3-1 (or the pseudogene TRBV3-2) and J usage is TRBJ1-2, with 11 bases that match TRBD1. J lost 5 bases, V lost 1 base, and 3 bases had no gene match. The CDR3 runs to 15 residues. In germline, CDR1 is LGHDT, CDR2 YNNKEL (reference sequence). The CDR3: CASSQGDRGGYGYTF. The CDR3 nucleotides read TGTGCCAGCAGCCAAGGGGACAGGGGGGGGTATGGCTACACCTTC.

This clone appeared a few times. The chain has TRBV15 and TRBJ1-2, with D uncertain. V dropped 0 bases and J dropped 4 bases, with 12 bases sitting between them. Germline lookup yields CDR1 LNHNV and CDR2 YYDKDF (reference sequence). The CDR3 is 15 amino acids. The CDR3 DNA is TGTGCCACCAGCAGAGATCAGCAGGCGAGCTATGGCTACACCTTC. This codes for CATSRDQQASYGYTF. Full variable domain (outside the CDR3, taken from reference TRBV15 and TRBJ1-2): DAMVIQNPRYQVTQFGKPVTLSCSQTLNHNVMYWYQQKSSQAPKLLFHYYDKDFNNEADTPDNFQSRRPNTSFCFLDIRSPGLGDTAMYLCATSRDQQASYGYTFGSGTRLTVV.

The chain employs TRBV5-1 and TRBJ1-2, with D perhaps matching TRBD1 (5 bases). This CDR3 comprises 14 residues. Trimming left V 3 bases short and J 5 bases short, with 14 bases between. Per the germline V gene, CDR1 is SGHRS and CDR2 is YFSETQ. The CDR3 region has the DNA TGCGCCAGCAGCTCCGAGCAGGGTGGTTATGGCTACACCTTC. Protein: CASSSEQGGYGYTF.

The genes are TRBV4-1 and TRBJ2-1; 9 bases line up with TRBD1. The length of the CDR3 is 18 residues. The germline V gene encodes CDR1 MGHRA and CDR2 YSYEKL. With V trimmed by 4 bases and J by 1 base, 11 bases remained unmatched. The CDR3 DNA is TGCGCCAGCAGCCGCGGACCGAAAGGACAGGGGTCCTACAATGAGCAGTTCTTC. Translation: CASSRGPKGQGSYNEQFF.

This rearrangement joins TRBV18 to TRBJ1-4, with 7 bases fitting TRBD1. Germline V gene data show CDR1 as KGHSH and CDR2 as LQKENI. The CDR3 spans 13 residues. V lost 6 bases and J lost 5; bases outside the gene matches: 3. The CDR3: CASSKDRNEKLFF. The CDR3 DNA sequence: TGTGCCAGCTCCAAGGACAGGAATGAAAAACTGTTTTTT. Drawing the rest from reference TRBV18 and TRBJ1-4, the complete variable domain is NAGVMQNPRHLVRRRGQEARLRCSPMKGHSHVYWYRQLPEEGLKFMVYLQKENIIDESGMPKERFSAEFPKEGPSILRIQQVVRGDSAAYFCASSKDRNEKLFFGSGTQLSVL.

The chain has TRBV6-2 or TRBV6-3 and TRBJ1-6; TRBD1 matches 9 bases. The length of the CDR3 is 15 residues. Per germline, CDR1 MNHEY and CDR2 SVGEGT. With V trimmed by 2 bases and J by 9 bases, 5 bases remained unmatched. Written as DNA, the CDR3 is TGTGCCAGCAGTTACGTGGGACAGGGTAGTTCACCCCTCCACTTT. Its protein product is CASSYVGQGSSPLHF.

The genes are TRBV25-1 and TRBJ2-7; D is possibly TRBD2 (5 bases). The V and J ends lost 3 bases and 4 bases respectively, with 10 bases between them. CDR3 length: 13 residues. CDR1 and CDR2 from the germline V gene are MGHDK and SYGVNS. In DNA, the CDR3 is TGTGCCAGCAGTGAGTTCGAGGGATACGAGCAGTACTTC. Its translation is CASSEFEGYEQYF.

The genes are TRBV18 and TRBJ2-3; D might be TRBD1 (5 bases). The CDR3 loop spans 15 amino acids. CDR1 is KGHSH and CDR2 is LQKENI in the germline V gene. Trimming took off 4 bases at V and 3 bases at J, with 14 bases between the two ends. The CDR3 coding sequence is TGTGCCAGCTCACTAGGGGTATCATGGACAGATACGCAGTATTTT. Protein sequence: CASSLGVSWTDTQYF.

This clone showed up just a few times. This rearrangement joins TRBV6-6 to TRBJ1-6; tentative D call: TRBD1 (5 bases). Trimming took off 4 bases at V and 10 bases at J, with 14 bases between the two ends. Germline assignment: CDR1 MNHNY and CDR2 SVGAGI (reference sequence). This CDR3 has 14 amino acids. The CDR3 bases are TGTGCCAGCAGTTCTCGGGGGGACGGCTCACCCCTCCACTTT. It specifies CASSSRGDGSPLHF.

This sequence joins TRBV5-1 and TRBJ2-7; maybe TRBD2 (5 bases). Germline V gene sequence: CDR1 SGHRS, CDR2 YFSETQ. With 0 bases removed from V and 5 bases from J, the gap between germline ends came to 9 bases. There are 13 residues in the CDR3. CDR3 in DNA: TGCGCCAGCAGCTTGGGCGGGTCCAACGAGCAGTACTTC. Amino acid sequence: CASSLGGSNEQYF.

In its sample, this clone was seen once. The CDR3 protein is CASSAGANTGELFF. The CDR3, as DNA: TGTGCCAGCTCCGCAGGGGCCAACACCGGGGAGCTGTTTTTT. The rearrangement links TRBV18 to TRBJ2-2, with TRBD1 as a possible D gene (6 bases). Germline assignment: CDR1 KGHSH and CDR2 LQKENI. Trimming stripped 6 bases from V and 2 bases from J, with 10 bases between. This CDR3 contains 14 residues.

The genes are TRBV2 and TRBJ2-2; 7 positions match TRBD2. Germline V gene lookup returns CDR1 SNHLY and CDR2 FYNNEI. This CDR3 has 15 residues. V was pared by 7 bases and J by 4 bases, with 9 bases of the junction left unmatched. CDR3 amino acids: CASKERGGVTGELFF. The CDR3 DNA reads TGTGCCAGCAAGGAGCGGGGCGGGGTCACCGGGGAGCTGTTTTTT.

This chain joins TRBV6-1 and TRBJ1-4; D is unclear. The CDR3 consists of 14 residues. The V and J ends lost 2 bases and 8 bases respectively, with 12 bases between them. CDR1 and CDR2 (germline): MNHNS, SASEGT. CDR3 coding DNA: TGTGCCAGCAGTGAACGGTCCAGGCGCGAAAAACTGTTTTTT. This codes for CASSERSRREKLFF.

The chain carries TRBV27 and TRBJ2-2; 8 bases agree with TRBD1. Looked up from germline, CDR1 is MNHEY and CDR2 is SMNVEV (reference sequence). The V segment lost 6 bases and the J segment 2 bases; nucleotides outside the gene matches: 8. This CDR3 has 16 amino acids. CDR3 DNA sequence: TGTGCCAGCAGATTTACCGGGACAGGAAACACCGGGGAGCTGTTTTTT. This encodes CASRFTGTGNTGELFF.

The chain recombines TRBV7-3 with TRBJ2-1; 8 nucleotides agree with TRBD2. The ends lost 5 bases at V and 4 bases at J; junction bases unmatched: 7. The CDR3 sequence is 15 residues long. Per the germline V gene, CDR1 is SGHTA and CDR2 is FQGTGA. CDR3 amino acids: CASSLPGGQYNEQFF. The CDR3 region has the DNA TGTGCCAGCAGCCTTCCGGGAGGGCAATACAATGAGCAGTTCTTC.

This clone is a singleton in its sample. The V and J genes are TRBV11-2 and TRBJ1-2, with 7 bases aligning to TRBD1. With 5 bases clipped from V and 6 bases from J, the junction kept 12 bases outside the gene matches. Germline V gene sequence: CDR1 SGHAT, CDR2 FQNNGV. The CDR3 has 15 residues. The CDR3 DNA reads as TGTGCCAGCAGCCCACGACAGGGAGGTTACAATGGCTACACCTTC. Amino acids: CASSPRQGGYNGYTF.

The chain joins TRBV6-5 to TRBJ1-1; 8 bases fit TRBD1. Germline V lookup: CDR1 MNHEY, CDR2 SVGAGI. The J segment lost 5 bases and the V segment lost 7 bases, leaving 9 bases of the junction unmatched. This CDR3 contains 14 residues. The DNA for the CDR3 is TGTGCCAGCATCCCCGCAGGGGGCGGGACTGAAGCTTTCTTT. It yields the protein CASIPAGGGTEAFF.